The present T cell receptor beta chain was sequenced within a study of regulatory T cells in long-lasting Graves disease. Points from the study as a whole: Graves' patients with persistent disease showed TCR diversity lower than patients newly diagnosed. Persistent disease favored TRBV28, TRBJ1-2 and TRBJ2-5.

This clonotype was observed once. Its cognate antigen is unknown. Time point of the sample: persistent/refractory GD, antithyroid drugs over 5 years with positive TRAb. From RNA extracted from PBMCs, the TCR library was made. The TCR beta library used iRepertoire HTBI primers with Arm-PCR amplification of CDR3. TCRdb re-called the multiplex PCR reads through MiXCR, storing one row per CDR3 protein. The table has a few hundred thousand distinct CDR3 sequences, 20% to 25% seen once; the top ten hold about 6.6%. V lost 5 bases and J lost 0, with 10 bases in between. Germline V CDR1 and CDR2: ENHRY, SYGVKD. This CDR3 spans 15 amino acids.

The clonotype was recovered from a female donor with Graves disease. This chain links TRBV10-3 with TRBJ1-4; weak D call: TRBD1 (6 bases). The sample here was peripheral blood mononuclear cells (PBMCs), taken when the disease was refractory, from a patient treated with antithyroid drugs. In DNA, the CDR3 is TGTGCCATCAGTCGGGACACCTCAACTAATGAAAAACTGTTTTTT. Its protein product is CAISRDTSTNEKLFF.